Listed here are 17 T cell receptor beta chains from one sample, sequenced in a study of T cells after posttransplantation cyclophosphamide. Treatment was busulfan-fludarabine conditioning, a marrow graft, and cyclophosphamide on days +3 and +4. The repertoire was sequenced with immunoSEQ multiplex PCR; TCRdb's copy has only in-frame clones and lacks some. The sample lists 10,000 or so clones, roughly 80% occurring once. The source was PBMCs, collected around 2,000 days after a stem cell transplant with posttransplant cyclophosphamide. Receptors originate from a female patient in her 40s who received an allogeneic stem cell transplant from a related donor, was CMV-positive, and had no GVHD. Some T cells may have originated in the graft donor.

DNA of the CDR3: TGTGCCAGCAGCTCAGGGGTCGGGACCGGGGAGCTGTTTTTT. Protein sequence: CASSSGVGTGELFF. The chain employs TRBV11-3 and TRBJ2-2, with D perhaps TRBD1 (6 bases). CDR1 and CDR2 from the germline V gene are SGHNT and YENEEA. This CDR3 comprises 14 residues. Trimming cost V 4 bases and J 5 bases, with 11 bases left between them.

The V gene is TRBV4-2, the J gene TRBJ2-5, with D perhaps TRBD1 (6 bases). The CDR3 covers 15 residues. Germline V gives CDR1 LGHNA, CDR2 YNFKEQ. Trimming took 1 base from V and 3 from J, leaving 12 bases between them. The CDR3, as DNA: TGTGCCAGCAGCCAAGGGGCCAGGGGAGAAGAGACCCAGTACTTC. This encodes CASSQGARGEETQYF.

The genes are TRBV18 and TRBJ2-7; 7 nucleotides align to TRBD2. Germline loops: CDR1 KGHSH, CDR2 LQKENI. The trim removed 6 bases at V and 3 bases at J, leaving 11 bases unmatched. The CDR3 has 15 residues. CDR3 in amino acids: CASSLRDGGIYEQYF. DNA of the CDR3: TGTGCCAGCTCTCTCCGGGACGGGGGGATCTACGAGCAGTACTTC.

The chain links TRBV19 to TRBJ2-2, with 10 bases identical to TRBD2. CDR1 LNHDA and CDR2 SQIVND come from the germline V gene (reference sequence). This CDR3 is built from 19 residues. J was trimmed by 9 bases and V by 4 bases; bases with no gene match: 20. The CDR3 loop is CASSTPLRTSGVKMRELFF. CDR3 nucleotide sequence: TGTGCCAGTAGTACCCCACTCCGTACTAGCGGGGTTAAGATGAGGGAGCTGTTTTTT.

This clone was seen just once. V and J are TRBV5-4 and TRBJ2-3; 8 bases are shared with TRBD2. V was clipped by 1 base and J by 6 bases; unmatched bases: 10. The CDR3 sequence is 16 residues long. Per the germline V gene, CDR1 is SGHNT and CDR2 is YYREEE (reference sequence). The CDR3 here is CASSLPGLDQRDTQYF. In DNA form, the CDR3 reads TGTGCCAGCAGCTTGCCGGGACTAGACCAGAGGGATACGCAGTATTTT.

This clone was counted a few times. The chain combines TRBV21-1 with TRBJ1-2; TRBD1 reflects the table's D call only, with no check against the DNA. TRBV21-1 is tagged as a pseudogene. The CDR3 runs to 15 residues. CDR3 sequence (DNA): TGTGCCAGCAGCAAAAAAGAGGAACAGGGCTATGGCTACACCTTC. This encodes CASSKKEEQGYGYTF.

This chain joins TRBV2 and TRBJ1-3, with 7 bases identical to TRBD1. The V gene's germline CDR1 is SNHLY and CDR2 FYNNEI. After removal of 8 bases from V and 1 base from J, the junction contained 5 bases not matched to a gene. The CDR3 extends over 14 amino acids. For the CDR3, the DNA is TGTGCCAGCGCCGGGACAGCTTCTGGAAACACCATATATTTT. Translation: CASAGTASGNTIYF.

The chain carries TRBV5-6 and TRBJ2-1, with 11 bases identical to TRBD2. The length of the CDR3 is 17 residues. Germline trimming cut 2 bases from V and 4 bases from J; bases unmatched to any gene: 8. From germline, CDR1 is SGHDT and CDR2 YYEEEE. In nucleotides, the CDR3 is TGTGCCAGCAGCTTTAATAGCGGGGGGGCAGGGTACAATGAGCAGTTCTTC. It translates to CASSFNSGGAGYNEQFF.

This clone was seen just once. The chain links TRBV28 to TRBJ1-5; TRBD1 matches at 9 bases. The junction had 13 bases not matched to a gene; V was cut back by 4 bases and J by 6 bases. Germline-derived CDR1 and CDR2 are MDHEN and SYDVKM. The CDR3 extends over 17 amino acids. This chain's CDR3 is CASSSGAQGASGQPQHF. As DNA, the CDR3 is TGTGCCAGCAGTTCAGGGGCACAGGGGGCCTCAGGTCAGCCCCAGCATTTT.

The gene calls are TRBV6-5 and TRBJ2-5; D might be TRBD1 (6 bases). CDR1 and CDR2 from the germline V gene are MNHEY and SVGAGI. The CDR3 has 15 residues. V gave up 5 bases and J gave up 3 bases, with 16 bases separating them. CDR3 residues: CASSVQGLPEETQYF. The CDR3 DNA follows: TGTGCCAGCAGTGTCCAGGGGCTTCCCGAAGAGACCCAGTACTTC.

The V gene is TRBV18, the J gene TRBJ1-4, with 9 bases aligning to TRBD1. CDR3 size: 14 residues. Germline V gene data show CDR1 as KGHSH and CDR2 as LQKENI. Trimming cost V 3 bases and J 8 bases; bases outside gene matches: 4. Here the CDR3 reads CASSPGTGNEKLFF. The CDR3 bases are TGTGCCAGCTCACCGGGGACAGGGAACGAAAAACTGTTTTTT. Full variable domain (remainder filled in from reference TRBV18 and TRBJ1-4): NAGVMQNPRHLVRRRGQEARLRCSPMKGHSHVYWYRQLPEEGLKFMVYLQKENIIDESGMPKERFSAEFPKEGPSILRIQQVVRGDSAAYFCASSPGTGNEKLFFGSGTQLSVL.

V gene TRBV9 combines with J gene TRBJ1-1; D is unresolved. CDR3 length: 12 residues. V was clipped by 4 bases and J by 5 bases, with 9 bases between them. Germline CDR1 SGDLS, CDR2 YYNGEE. CDR3 loop: CASSPRETEAFF. The DNA of the CDR3 is TGTGCCAGCAGCCCACGTGAGACTGAAGCTTTCTTT.

The chain recombines TRBV11-2 with TRBJ2-7; D not resolved. V lost 5 bases, J lost 1 base, and 9 bases lay in between. The CDR3 length is 13 residues. Germline V CDR1 and CDR2: SGHAT, FQNNGV. DNA for the CDR3: TGTGCCAGCAGCCCGAGTCAATCCTACGAGCAGTACTTC. It encodes CASSPSQSYEQYF.

The chain couples TRBV7-2 to TRBJ2-7, with 8 positions matching TRBD1. Unmatched junction bases numbered 4, after V lost 0 bases and J lost 9 bases. Germline V gene sequence: CDR1 SGHTA, CDR2 FQGNSA. CDR3 length: 13 amino acids. The CDR3 DNA is TGTGCCAGCAGCTTAGCGGACAGGGCCGCGCAGTACTTC. Translating gives CASSLADRAAQYF.

This chain links TRBV5-5 with TRBJ2-1; TRBD1 agrees at 11 bases. The CDR3 is made up of 15 amino acids. Germline lookup yields CDR1 SGHKS and CDR2 YYEKEE (reference sequence). Trimming cost V 2 bases and J 9 bases; bases outside gene matches: 7. Here the CDR3 DNA reads TGTGCCAGCAGCTTCCGGACAGGGGGCGTGAGTGAGCAGTTCTTC. Translated, it gives CASSFRTGGVSEQFF.

This chain connects TRBV5-1 to TRBJ1-2; tentatively, D is TRBD1 (5 bases). V lost 3 bases and J 8 bases, leaving 20 bases between the germline ends. The CDR3 extends over 15 amino acids. CDR1 and CDR2 from the germline V gene are SGHRS and YFSETQ. The CDR3 sequence is CASSSTDPISLGYTF. Written as DNA, the CDR3 is TGCGCCAGCAGCTCGACAGACCCAATCTCCTTGGGCTACACCTTC.

This clone came up a few times. This chain connects TRBV6-5 to TRBJ1-2; no definite D call. CDR3 length equals 16 residues. Between the trimmed V and J ends, which lost 3 bases and 0 bases, there was a span of 14 bases. The germline V gene encodes CDR1 MNHEY and CDR2 SVGAGI. CDR3 DNA sequence: TGTGCCAGCAGTTATCTATCCGGGTCTTCTAACTATGGCTACACCTTC. Translated: CASSYLSGSSNYGYTF.